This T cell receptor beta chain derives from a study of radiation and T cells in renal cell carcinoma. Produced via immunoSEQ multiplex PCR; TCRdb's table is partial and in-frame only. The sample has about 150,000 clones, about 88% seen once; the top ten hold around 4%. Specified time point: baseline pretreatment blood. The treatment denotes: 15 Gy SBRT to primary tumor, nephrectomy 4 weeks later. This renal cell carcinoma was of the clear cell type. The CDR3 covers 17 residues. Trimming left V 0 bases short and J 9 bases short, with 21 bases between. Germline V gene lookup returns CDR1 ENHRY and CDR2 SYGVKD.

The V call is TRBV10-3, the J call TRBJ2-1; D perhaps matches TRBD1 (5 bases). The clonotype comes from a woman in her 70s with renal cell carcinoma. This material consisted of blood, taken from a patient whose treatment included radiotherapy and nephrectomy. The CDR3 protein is CAISESGARTAGFEQFF. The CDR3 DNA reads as TGTGCCATCAGTGAGTCTGGGGCGCGGACGGCCGGATTTGAGCAGTTCTTC.